Each of the 24 T cell receptor beta chains below was sequenced from the same sample in a study of OX40 agonist ivuxolimab in advanced cancers. Assay: immunoSEQ multiplex PCR; the TCRdb copy retains only in-frame clones and omits some. The sample yields more than 45,000 clones, 84% seen once. The specimen comprised CD4+ or CD8+ T cells sorted from blood, sampled in a trial of the OX40 agonist ivuxolimab. These receptors were collected from an adult with an advanced solid tumor such as melanoma, head and neck, liver or kidney cancer.

The chain employs TRBV27 and TRBJ2-2; TRBD2 aligns across 10 bases. CDR3 length: 16 amino acids. With 2 bases clipped from V and 3 bases from J, the junction kept 3 bases outside the gene matches. The germline V gene has CDR1 MNHEY and CDR2 SMNVEV (reference sequence). The CDR3 here is CASSLGLAGDTGELFF. The CDR3 bases are TGTGCCAGCAGTTTAGGGCTAGCGGGGGACACCGGGGAGCTGTTTTTT.

The V gene is TRBV6-1, the J gene TRBJ1-5; 10 nucleotides align to TRBD1. V dropped 3 bases and J dropped 5; count of bases not matched to a gene: 1. Germline V CDR1 and CDR2: MNHNS, SASEGT. The CDR3 consists of 14 residues. The CDR3 reads CASSDGTGDQPQHF. CDR3 in DNA: TGTGCCAGCAGTGACGGGACAGGGGATCAGCCCCAGCATTTT.

This chain uses TRBV18 with TRBJ2-7; 9 bases line up with TRBD2. Germline V CDR1 and CDR2: KGHSH, LQKENI. CDR3 length: 15 amino acids. Losses at the gene ends were 2 bases for V and 5 bases for J; bases not matched to a gene: 7. The CDR3 spells CASSPSTSGRNEQYF. CDR3 in DNA: TGTGCCAGCTCACCATCGACTAGCGGCCGTAACGAGCAGTACTTC.

This chain connects TRBV6-5 to TRBJ2-7; D not certain. This CDR3 contains 13 residues. V shed 6 bases and J shed 1 base, with 10 bases lying between them. CDR1 and CDR2 (germline): MNHEY, SVGAGI. The CDR3 spells CASSGRTSYEQYF. For the CDR3, the DNA is TGTGCCAGCAGCGGGCGGACGTCCTACGAGCAGTACTTC.

Only one count was recorded for this clone. The chain employs TRBV11-2 and TRBJ1-2; D unclear. CDR1 and CDR2 from the germline V gene are SGHAT and FQNNGV. The CDR3 length is 14 residues. V was cut by 2 bases and J by 5 bases, with 12 bases left in between. For the CDR3, the DNA is TGTGCCAGCAGCTTAATATCGGGTGCTTATGGCTACACCTTC. Its translation: CASSLISGAYGYTF.

This chain joins TRBV5-5 and TRBJ2-7, with D possibly being TRBD1 (6 bases). The CDR3 spans 15 residues. CDR1 and CDR2 from the germline V gene are SGHKS and YYEKEE (reference sequence). V was shortened by 1 base and J by 0 bases, with 11 bases between the two germline ends. The CDR3, as DNA: TGTGCCAGCAGCTTGTCAGGGGCTAGCTCCTACGAGCAGTACTTC. This encodes CASSLSGASSYEQYF.

As DNA, the CDR3 is TGTGCCAGCAGCGCTGACAGGGGTGGCGGTGAAAAACTGTTTTTT. Translation gives CASSADRGGGEKLFF. V gene TRBV7-9 combines with J gene TRBJ1-4, with 8 nucleotides matching TRBD1. Germline assignment: CDR1 SEHNR and CDR2 FQNEAQ (reference sequence). Germline trimming cut 5 bases from V and 7 bases from J; bases unmatched to any gene: 9. The CDR3 runs 15 residues.

The chain recombines TRBV9 with TRBJ2-5; TRBD1 matches 8 bases. CDR1 SGDLS and CDR2 YYNGEE come from the germline V gene. This CDR3 is 15 amino acids long. J was trimmed by 5 bases and V by 4 bases; bases with no gene match: 10. CDR3 amino acids: CASSPRDRGDETQYF. The CDR3 region has the DNA TGTGCCAGCAGCCCTAGAGACAGGGGAGACGAGACCCAGTACTTC.

The chain carries TRBV29-1 and TRBJ1-1; D remains ambiguous. Germline CDR1 and CDR2: SQVTM and ANQGSEA. V was clipped by 4 bases and J by 0 bases, with 9 bases between them. The CDR3 consists of 13 residues. Written as DNA, the CDR3 is TGCAGCGTTGTTCGACGGCTGAACACTGAAGCTTTCTTT. Translated: CSVVRRLNTEAFF.

CDR3 sequence: CASSSTTLAGVGTQYF. As DNA, the CDR3 is TGTGCCAGCAGTTCGACGACTCTAGCGGGAGTTGGGACCCAGTACTTC. The chain joins TRBV27 to TRBJ2-5; 10 bases are a match to TRBD2. After removal of 4 bases from V and 7 bases from J, the junction contained 12 bases not matched to a gene. This CDR3 spans 16 amino acids. Germline-derived CDR1 and CDR2 are MNHEY and SMNVEV (reference sequence).

The genes are TRBV18 and TRBJ2-7; TRBD2 agrees at 9 bases. Unmatched junction bases numbered 2, after V lost 2 bases and J lost 3 bases. The CDR3 contains 14 residues. CDR1 and CDR2 (germline): KGHSH, LQKENI. CDR3 sequence (DNA): TGTGCCAGCTCACCAGGTAGCGGGGGCTACGAGCAGTACTTC. Translating it yields CASSPGSGGYEQYF. The variable domain in full, with the rest retrieved from reference TRBV18 and TRBJ2-7, is NAGVMQNPRHLVRRRGQEARLRCSPMKGHSHVYWYRQLPEEGLKFMVYLQKENIIDESGMPKERFSAEFPKEGPSILRIQQVVRGDSAAYFCASSPGSGGYEQYFGPGTRLTVT.

CDR3 DNA sequence: TGTGCCAGCAGCTTAGTTTTAGGGGGACCGCAGTCCGAGCAGTACTTC. This gives the protein CASSLVLGGPQSEQYF. V is TRBV7-2 and J is TRBJ2-7, with D possibly matching TRBD1 (6 bases). CDR1 and CDR2 (germline): SGHTA, FQGNSA. Deletions cut 1 base from V and 6 bases from J, with 19 bases between. The length of the CDR3 is 16 residues.

This chain uses TRBV11-2 with TRBJ2-1, with a tentative D call TRBD2 (5 bases). Germline lookup yields CDR1 SGHAT and CDR2 FQNNGV. The CDR3 has 14 residues. Trimming shortened V by 3 bases and J by 8 bases, and 14 bases separated the two germline ends. In DNA, the CDR3 is TGTGCCAGCAGCTTGAGACTAACTCCCCATGAGCAGTTCTTC. Residues: CASSLRLTPHEQFF. Using reference TRBV11-2 and TRBJ2-1 for the parts outside the CDR3, the full variable domain is EAGVAQSPRYKIIEKRQSVAFWCNPISGHATLYWYQQILGQGPKLLIQFQNNGVVDDSQLPKDRFSAERLKGVDSTLKIQPAKLEDSAVYLCASSLRLTPHEQFFGPGTRLTVL.

The chain is built from TRBV25-1 and TRBJ1-4; D uncertain. The CDR3 has 13 residues. CDR1 is MGHDK and CDR2 is SYGVNS in the germline V gene. Trimming took off 8 bases at V and 4 bases at J, with 11 bases between the two ends. The CDR3 DNA follows: TGTGCCAGCGGCGGACCTTTTAATGAAAAACTGTTTTTT. The encoded protein is CASGGPFNEKLFF.

In its sample, this clone is medium-sized. The chain joins TRBV28 to TRBJ2-1, with 8 positions matching TRBD1. The J segment lost 9 bases and the V segment lost 1 base, leaving 2 bases of the junction unmatched. CDR3 length: 13 residues. From germline, CDR1 is MDHEN and CDR2 SYDVKM. Written as DNA, the CDR3 is TGTGCCAGCAGTTTATCCGACAGGGGTGAGCAGTTCTTC. As protein: CASSLSDRGEQFF.

The chain links TRBV7-9 to TRBJ1-5; possible D gene TRBD1, 6 bases. Trimming took off 0 bases at V and 1 base at J, with 13 bases between the two ends. Germline V gives CDR1 SEHNR, CDR2 FQNEAQ (reference sequence). The CDR3 covers 17 residues. The CDR3 sequence: CASSLALGGASNQPQHF. The CDR3 nucleotides read TGTGCCAGCAGCTTAGCGCTCGGGGGGGCGAGCAATCAGCCCCAGCATTTT.

The chain employs TRBV18 and TRBJ1-5; a possible D gene is TRBD1 (5 bases). The CDR3 runs to 17 residues. Germline V lookup: CDR1 KGHSH, CDR2 LQKENI. Trimming shortened V by 1 base and J by 3 bases, and 16 bases separated the two germline ends. The CDR3 spells CASSPLGQGLTNQPQHF. In nucleotides, the CDR3 is TGTGCCAGCTCACCACTAGGACAAGGATTAACCAATCAGCCCCAGCATTTT.

This clone was seen a handful of times. V is TRBV4-3 and J is TRBJ2-1, with 7 bases that match TRBD2. Looked up from germline, CDR1 is LGHNA and CDR2 is YSLEER. V lost 0 bases and J lost 7; bases outside the gene matches: 6. The length of the CDR3 is 15 residues. CDR3 in amino acids: CASSQDPAGNNEQFF. CDR3 bases: TGCGCCAGCAGCCAAGATCCAGCGGGAAATAATGAGCAGTTCTTC.

V gene TRBV6-6 combines with J gene TRBJ1-1; D remains unclear. V lost 7 bases to trimming and J lost 1 base, with 16 bases between them. The CDR3 totals 15 residues. CDR1 MNHNY and CDR2 SVGAGI come from the germline V gene (reference sequence). Here the CDR3 reads CASTLRAGRNTEAFF. The CDR3 coding sequence is TGTGCCAGCACCCTACGTGCAGGACGGAACACTGAAGCTTTCTTT.

The chain joins TRBV19 to TRBJ2-7; 13 nucleotides match TRBD2. V shed 7 bases and J 7 bases; nucleotides not matched to a gene: 10. CDR1 and CDR2 from the germline V gene are LNHDA and SQIVND (reference sequence). The CDR3 runs 15 residues. CDR3 in DNA: TGTGCCAGTACCTCAGGACTAGCGGGAGTTGGGGAGCAGTACTTC. This translates into CASTSGLAGVGEQYF.

The chain joins TRBV7-6 to TRBJ2-7; D is possibly TRBD2 (6 bases). Germline V lookup: CDR1 SGHVS, CDR2 FNYEAQ. Trimming stripped 1 base from V and 1 base from J, with 20 bases between. The CDR3 sequence is 18 residues long. The CDR3 spells CASSLGGLSGRGSYEQYF. In DNA form, the CDR3 reads TGTGCCAGCAGCTTAGGCGGTCTATCCGGGAGAGGATCCTACGAGCAGTACTTC.

The genes are TRBV29-1 and TRBJ2-7; 7 nucleotides agree with TRBD1. The germline V gene has CDR1 SQVTM and CDR2 ANQGSEA. The CDR3 totals 14 residues. The ends lost 6 bases at V and 3 bases at J; junction bases unmatched: 11. This CDR3 reads CSVTPGQSHYEQYF. The CDR3 DNA is TGCAGCGTAACCCCGGGACAGAGCCACTACGAGCAGTACTTC.

The V call is TRBV7-6, the J call TRBJ2-5; 9 positions match TRBD2. J was trimmed by 3 bases and V by 5 bases; bases with no gene match: 13. Germline assignment: CDR1 SGHVS and CDR2 FNYEAQ. CDR3 length: 17 amino acids. This chain's CDR3 is CASSPSRTSELKETQYF. The CDR3 region has the DNA TGTGCCAGCAGCCCCTCGCGGACTAGCGAATTAAAAGAGACCCAGTACTTC. Drawing the rest from reference TRBV7-6 and TRBJ2-5, the complete variable domain is GAGVSQSPRYKVTKRGQDVALRCDPISGHVSLYWYRQALGQGPEFLTYFNYEAQQDKSGLPNDRFSAERPEGSISTLTIQRTEQRDSAMYRCASSPSRTSELKETQYFGPGTRLLVL.

J is TRBJ1-4 and V is TRBV5-4, with TRBD1 matching 7 bases. The CDR3 contains 15 residues. V trimming: 0 bases; J trimming: 5 bases; junction bases outside the gene matches: 4. The germline CDR1 and CDR2 sequences are SGHNT and YYREEE (reference sequence). CDR3 bases: TGTGCCAGCAGCTTGGAGACAGGGTCAAATGAAAAACTGTTTTTT. It yields the protein CASSLETGSNEKLFF.